The 11 T cell receptor beta chains below all came from one sample that was sequenced in a study of CD8 T cells in Susac syndrome. Random hexamers were used to reverse transcribe about 0.45 to 1 ug of RNA. TCRdb independently ran MiXCR on the immunoSEQ multiplex PCR reads; one entry per CDR3 protein. The sample shows some 170,000 distinct CDR3 sequences, just under 95% of them seen only once. Specimen: CD4+ T cells from PBMCs. These receptors all stem from a human donor in good health.

The J gene is TRBJ2-1, the V gene TRBV5-1, with 9 bases matching TRBD2. From germline, CDR1 is SGHRS and CDR2 YFSETQ. The length of the CDR3 is 15 residues. V gave up 0 bases and J gave up 8 bases; unmatched junction bases: 6. The CDR3 DNA reads TGCGCCAGCAGCTTGGTGGTAGCGGGAGTGGATGAGCAGTTCTTC. This sequence encodes CASSLVVAGVDEQFF.

This clonotype was counted a single time. The chain uses TRBV6-6 and TRBJ2-1; TRBD2 matches at 7 bases. V shed 5 bases and J 7 bases; nucleotides not matched to a gene: 8. Germline V gives CDR1 MNHNY, CDR2 SVGAGI (reference sequence). This CDR3 has 14 residues. CDR3 protein: CASSIGREQNEQFF. DNA of the CDR3: TGTGCCAGCAGTATAGGGCGGGAGCAGAATGAGCAGTTCTTC.

The chain combines TRBV27 with TRBJ2-5; TRBD1 agrees at 9 bases. The junction had 9 bases not matched to a gene; V was cut back by 5 bases and J by 5 bases. Germline CDR1 and CDR2: MNHEY and SMNVEV (reference sequence). This CDR3 is 15 amino acids long. The CDR3 DNA reads TGTGCCAGCAGTCACTTACAGGGGGCCGGGGAGACCCAGTACTTC. Translation gives CASSHLQGAGETQYF.

The genes are TRBV30 and TRBJ2-7; D perhaps matches TRBD2 (5 bases). V was pared by 3 bases and J by 2 bases, with 11 bases between. Germline V gene sequence: CDR1 GTSNPN, CDR2 SVGIG (reference sequence). The CDR3 sequence is 13 residues long. This chain's CDR3 is CAWSNVAPYEQYF. CDR3 nucleotide sequence: TGTGCCTGGAGCAACGTAGCGCCCTACGAGCAGTACTTC.

V usage is TRBV7-2 and J usage is TRBJ2-7, with unresolved D. Germline CDR1 and CDR2: SGHTA and FQGNSA. Between the trimmed V and J ends, which lost 5 bases and 0 bases, there was a span of 11 bases. The CDR3 contains 14 residues. CDR3 nucleotides: TGTGCCAGCAGCGATTTCACTAACTCCTACGAGCAGTACTTC. It encodes CASSDFTNSYEQYF.

The V gene is TRBV28, the J gene TRBJ1-1; no definite D call. Germline V CDR1 and CDR2: MDHEN, SYDVKM. With 6 bases removed from V and 4 bases from J, the gap between germline ends came to 3 bases. The CDR3 is made up of 10 amino acids. CDR3 DNA: TGTGCCAGCAGAAGCACTGAAGCTTTCTTT. Protein product: CASRSTEAFF.

In DNA form, the CDR3 reads TGTGCCAGCAGTTTAAGCCAACTACATCCTAATGAGCAGTTCTTC. Translation gives CASSLSQLHPNEQFF. V and J are TRBV12-3 or TRBV12-4 and TRBJ2-1; D remains ambiguous. V was shortened by 2 bases and J by 7 bases, with 15 bases between the two germline ends. The CDR3 is 15 amino acids.

The rearrangement links TRBV7-3 to TRBJ2-2; D perhaps matches TRBD1 (6 bases). CDR1 SGHTA and CDR2 FQGTGA come from the germline V gene. V lost 5 bases and J lost 4, with 14 bases in between. This CDR3 is built from 15 residues. The CDR3 is CASSPTDSLTGELFF. The DNA of the CDR3 is TGTGCCAGCAGCCCCACGGACAGTCTCACCGGGGAGCTGTTTTTT.

The CDR3, as DNA: TGCGCCAGCAGCTCCACAGAATTAAACAGGAACCTATACGAGACCCAGTACTTC. Protein: CASSSTELNRNLYETQYF. The chain combines TRBV5-1 with TRBJ2-5, with D tentatively TRBD1 (5 bases). The V end was cut by 3 bases, the J end by 5 bases, with 26 bases between. The CDR3 is 18 residues long. CDR1 is SGHRS, CDR2 YFSETQ, per germline.

The rearrangement uses TRBV27 and TRBJ1-2, with 10 positions matching TRBD1. The trim removed 5 bases at V and 4 bases at J, leaving 10 bases unmatched. Germline values: CDR1 MNHEY, CDR2 SMNVEV (reference sequence). CDR3 size: 16 residues. The CDR3 bases are TGTGCCAGCAGTGCACAATTGACAGGGGGCGTCTATGGCTACACCTTC. Translating it yields CASSAQLTGGVYGYTF.

This chain connects TRBV30 to TRBJ1-5; the match to TRBD1 covers 7 bases. Per germline, CDR1 GTSNPN and CDR2 SVGIG (reference sequence). CDR3 length: 13 residues. The V segment lost 6 bases and the J segment 4 bases; nucleotides outside the gene matches: 6. CDR3 loop: CACTGQVNQPQHF. Written as DNA, the CDR3 is TGTGCCTGTACCGGACAGGTAAATCAGCCCCAGCATTTT.